The 13 T cell receptor beta chains in this list originate from one sample, sequenced in a study of T-cell reconstitution after alpha-beta-depleted transplantation in children. The authors prepared the TCRbeta library with unique molecular identifiers. Each CDR3 protein gets one entry after TCRdb re-called the PCR reads with MiXCR. The sample holds around 800,000 distinct CDR3 sequences, 15% to 20% seen once. Sequencing used PBMCs, mostly from graft donor cells, obtained 360 days after TCRalphabeta/CD19-depleted stem cell transplant. All receptors derive from a male patient between 10 and 17 years old who had a stem cell transplant for acute lymphoblastic leukemia, so the T cells may come from the graft donor.

J is TRBJ2-7 and V is TRBV20-1; the match to TRBD1 covers 9 bases. Germline lookup yields CDR1 DFQATT and CDR2 SNEGSKA (reference sequence). The CDR3 loop spans 14 amino acids. After removal of 5 bases from V and 6 bases from J, the junction contained 11 bases not matched to a gene. CDR3 coding DNA: TGCAGTGCTCCGCAACGGACAGGGGCTCTCGAGCAGTACTTC. Amino acids: CSAPQRTGALEQYF.

This clonotype was seen only a few times. The rearrangement joins TRBV20-1 to TRBJ2-3; no reliable D call. This CDR3 comprises 12 residues. Between the trimmed V and J ends, which lost 6 bases and 4 bases, there was a span of 11 bases. Germline assignment: CDR1 DFQATT and CDR2 SNEGSKA (reference sequence). CDR3 DNA sequence: TGCAGTGCCGAACTACGGCCAGATACGCAGTATTTT. Its protein is CSAELRPDTQYF.

This sequence joins TRBV5-1 and TRBJ2-2, with D maybe TRBD2 (6 bases). This CDR3 region has 15 residues. V was pared by 5 bases and J by 0 bases, with 11 bases between. Germline V gene data show CDR1 as SGHRS and CDR2 as YFSETQ. The CDR3 spells CASRPTGANTGELFF. The CDR3 DNA is TGCGCCAGCAGGCCAACGGGAGCGAACACCGGGGAGCTGTTTTTT.

This clonotype was recorded a few times. The rearrangement uses TRBV25-1 and TRBJ2-3; tentatively, D is TRBD1 or TRBD2 (6 bases each). V was cut by 1 base and J by 7 bases, with 15 bases left in between. The CDR3 has 15 amino acids. CDR1 and CDR2 (germline): MGHDK, SYGVNS. The CDR3 is CASSEFSGATHTQYF. Written as DNA, the CDR3 is TGTGCCAGCAGTGAATTCTCGGGGGCCACGCATACGCAGTATTTT.

This clonotype came up a few times. J is TRBJ2-1 and V is TRBV7-6; D is undetermined. V was shortened by 5 bases and J by 6 bases, with 11 bases between the two germline ends. This CDR3 spans 13 amino acids. Germline CDR1 SGHVS, CDR2 FNYEAQ. This CDR3 is CASSLAGFNEQFF. CDR3 coding DNA: TGTGCCAGCAGCCTGGCCGGGTTCAATGAGCAGTTCTTC.

This chain connects TRBV2 to TRBJ2-5, with 9 positions matching TRBD2. Looked up from germline, CDR1 is SNHLY and CDR2 is FYNNEI. This CDR3 region has 15 residues. The V gene end was trimmed by 7 bases and the J gene end by 3 bases; junction bases not matched to a gene: 9. The CDR3 protein is CASTFIRLAEETQYF. CDR3 coding DNA: TGTGCCAGCACCTTTATAAGACTAGCGGAAGAGACCCAGTACTTC.

The chain is built from TRBV13 and TRBJ2-2; no clear D. V was clipped by 5 bases and J by 7 bases, with 8 bases between them. The CDR3 is 12 residues long. Germline V CDR1 and CDR2: PRHDT, FYEKMQ (reference sequence). The CDR3 sequence: CASSRWSGELFF. CDR3 DNA: TGTGCCAGCAGCCGCTGGAGCGGGGAGCTGTTTTTT.

The gene calls are TRBV10-3 and TRBJ2-2; 15 bases fit TRBD2. Germline lookup yields CDR1 ENHRY and CDR2 SYGVKD. This CDR3 spans 18 amino acids. CDR3 sequence: CVTARTSGRALDTGELFF. The DNA for the CDR3 is TGTGTCACCGCCCGGACTAGCGGGAGGGCCCTAGACACCGGGGAGCTGTTTTTT.

This clonotype showed up just a few times. The gene calls are TRBV20-1 and TRBJ1-5; 7 bases fit TRBD1. V was clipped by 5 bases and J by 4 bases; unmatched bases: 8. Germline V lookup: CDR1 DFQATT, CDR2 SNEGSKA (reference sequence). This CDR3 contains 14 residues. The CDR3 sequence: CSAVDRVRNQPQHF. CDR3 nucleotide sequence: TGCAGTGCTGTTGACAGGGTAAGAAATCAGCCCCAGCATTTT.

The chain's CDR3 is CASSSSSGASREQYF. CDR3 nucleotides: TGTGCCAGCAGCTCCTCTAGCGGGGCCTCTCGGGAGCAGTACTTC. The chain combines TRBV7-9 with TRBJ2-7; 9 bases line up with TRBD2. The CDR3 spans 15 residues. Germline V gene data show CDR1 as SEHNR and CDR2 as FQNEAQ (reference sequence). The J segment lost 7 bases and the V segment lost 4 bases, leaving 11 bases of the junction unmatched.

This clonotype has only a few counts. The chain links TRBV20-1 to TRBJ2-3; 7 nucleotides agree with TRBD2. CDR1 is DFQATT and CDR2 is SNEGSKA in the germline V gene (reference sequence). V shed 2 bases and J 8 bases; nucleotides not matched to a gene: 4. The CDR3 contains 12 residues. The CDR3 sequence is CSARTTGGTQYF. In nucleotides, the CDR3 is TGCAGTGCTAGAACTACGGGAGGTACGCAGTATTTT.

This sequence joins TRBV5-1 and TRBJ2-1, with D hard to call. Trimming stripped 2 bases from V and 9 bases from J, with 9 bases between. Germline V gene lookup returns CDR1 SGHRS and CDR2 YFSETQ. The CDR3 totals 12 residues. CDR3 sequence: CASSFSITEQFF. In nucleotides, the CDR3 is TGCGCCAGCAGCTTCTCCATAACTGAGCAGTTCTTC.

This clonotype was seen more than once but under ten times. The V and J genes are TRBV19 and TRBJ2-1, with D perhaps TRBD1 (6 bases). Trimming shortened V by 3 bases and J by 5 bases, and 8 bases separated the two germline ends. The CDR3 loop spans 13 amino acids. CDR1 and CDR2 (germline): LNHDA, SQIVND (reference sequence). The DNA of the CDR3 is TGTGCCAGTAGTATCTGGACAGACAATGAGCAGTTCTTC. Encoded protein: CASSIWTDNEQFF.